These 17 T cell receptor beta chains came from one sample sequenced in a study of T-cell reconstitution after alpha-beta-depleted transplantation in children. Preparation of the TCRbeta library was carried out with unique molecular identifiers. Each CDR3 protein is one row after TCRdb ran MiXCR on the PCR reads. The sample has about 980,000 distinct CDR3 sequences, about 30% seen once. Sequences were derived from PBMCs, mostly from graft donor cells, sampled 360 days after TCRalphabeta/CD19-depleted stem cell transplant. These TCRs come from a boy under two years old who had a stem cell transplant for SCID, so the T cells may come from the graft donor.

There are a few counts of this clonotype. The CDR3 DNA sequence: TGTGCCACCAGTGCTGTACAACTTACGGGGTCGAACACCGGGGAGCTGTTTTTT. Translated, it gives CATSAVQLTGSNTGELFF. The chain employs TRBV24-1 and TRBJ2-2; D may be TRBD2 (5 bases). The CDR3 consists of 18 residues. Germline assignment: CDR1 KGHDR and CDR2 SFDVKD. The V end was cut by 5 bases, the J end by 0 bases, with 18 bases between.

The chain joins TRBV11-1 to TRBJ2-7, with a tentative D call TRBD1 (6 bases). V was trimmed by 4 bases and J by 3 bases, leaving 10 bases between them. Germline CDR1 reads SGHAT; CDR2 reads FQDESV (reference sequence). The CDR3 length is 13 residues. CDR3 nucleotides: TGTGCCAGCAGCTCGGACAGAATCTACGAGCAGTACTTC. It translates to CASSSDRIYEQYF.

This clonotype was seen a handful of times. This chain links TRBV20-1 with TRBJ1-1; a possible D gene is TRBD1 (5 bases). The CDR3 runs to 14 residues. CDR1 and CDR2 (germline): DFQATT, SNEGSKA (reference sequence). The V gene lost 6 bases and the J gene lost 1 base, with 15 bases spanning the gap. CDR3 sequence (DNA): TGCAGTGCCGACGGGGCGGCCAGGAACACTGAAGCTTTCTTT. It is translated as CSADGAARNTEAFF.

This clonotype was detected only a few times. The chain combines TRBV6-1 with TRBJ2-3; the match to TRBD2 covers 8 bases. Germline CDR1 reads MNHNS; CDR2 reads SASEGT. V trimming: 5 bases; J trimming: 6 bases; junction bases outside the gene matches: 7. This CDR3 has 14 residues. The CDR3 spells CASSTGLVGDTQYF. As DNA, the CDR3 is TGTGCCAGCAGTACGGGACTAGTCGGGGATACGCAGTATTTT.

The CDR3 is CASSLRPDGELFF. CDR3 bases: TGTGCCAGCAGCCTTAGACCTGACGGGGAGCTGTTTTTT. V is TRBV7-2 and J is TRBJ2-2; D is undetermined. V lost 5 bases, J lost 7 bases, and 11 bases lay in between. Germline-derived CDR1 and CDR2 are SGHTA and FQGNSA. The CDR3 has 13 residues.

The chain has TRBV12-3 or TRBV12-4 and TRBJ1-2; 7 positions agree with TRBD1. The ends lost 6 bases at V and 8 bases at J; junction bases unmatched: 12. The length of the CDR3 is 14 residues. The CDR3 spells CASRGDSRGKGYTF. The CDR3 DNA reads as TGTGCCAGCAGGGGGGACAGCCGGGGCAAAGGCTACACCTTC.

This clonotype has a handful of counts. V is TRBV6-1 and J is TRBJ2-1; D is uncertain. Germline CDR1 reads MNHNS; CDR2 reads SASEGT. There are 14 residues in the CDR3. Trimming took off 5 bases at V and 4 bases at J, with 12 bases between the two ends. The CDR3: CASSTPSHYNEQFF. DNA of the CDR3: TGTGCCAGCAGTACGCCTTCCCATTACAATGAGCAGTTCTTC.

The chain uses TRBV11-1 and TRBJ2-6; D is uncertain. Trimming stripped 3 bases from V and 2 bases from J, with 20 bases between. This CDR3 has 19 amino acids. The germline CDR1 and CDR2 sequences are SGHAT and FQDESV (reference sequence). This CDR3 reads CASSFRPPHSTAGANVLTF. In nucleotides, the CDR3 is TGTGCCAGCAGCTTTAGGCCTCCTCATTCTACTGCTGGGGCCAACGTCCTGACTTTC.

The chain links TRBV4-3 to TRBJ1-2; D gene unclear. Per germline, CDR1 LGHNA and CDR2 YSLEER. The CDR3 sequence is 15 residues long. The germline V and J ends were trimmed by 1 base and 6 bases, with 15 bases remaining between them. The CDR3 DNA reads TGCGCCAGCAGCCAAGGGGGTCCCCTCGTTAATGGCTACACCTTC. Residues: CASSQGGPLVNGYTF.

This chain uses TRBV5-1 with TRBJ2-7, with D unclear. CDR3 length: 15 amino acids. V was pared by 5 bases and J by 2 bases, with 17 bases between. CDR1 is SGHRS, CDR2 YFSETQ, per germline. This CDR3 is CASRPNVANPYEQYF. The CDR3 nucleotides read TGCGCCAGCAGACCTAACGTAGCTAACCCCTACGAGCAGTACTTC.

The gene calls are TRBV7-8 and TRBJ2-1, with 7 bases that match TRBD2. The trim removed 3 bases at V and 0 bases at J, leaving 11 bases unmatched. This CDR3 has 18 residues. Looked up from germline, CDR1 is SGHVS and CDR2 is FQNEAQ. The CDR3 DNA reads as TGTGCCAGCAGCTTTGGCGGGTACGGCGGGAGCTCCTACAATGAGCAGTTCTTC. Its protein is CASSFGGYGGSSYNEQFF.

This sequence joins TRBV28 and TRBJ2-4, with TRBD1 matching over 9 bases. The CDR3 has 14 amino acids. CDR1 MDHEN and CDR2 SYDVKM come from the germline V gene. With V trimmed by 10 bases and J by 0 bases, 4 bases remained unmatched. CDR3 bases: TGTGCCACTAAACAGGGGGCAGCCAAAAACATTCAGTACTTC. This encodes CATKQGAAKNIQYF.

The V and J genes are TRBV12-3 or TRBV12-4 and TRBJ1-1; TRBD1 matches 8 bases. The length of the CDR3 is 16 residues. The junction had 13 bases not matched to a gene; V was cut back by 6 bases and J by 4 bases. CDR3: CASRTTTGALSTEAFF. CDR3 DNA sequence: TGTGCCAGCAGGACAACGACAGGGGCGTTGAGCACTGAAGCTTTCTTT.

This chain links TRBV28 with TRBJ2-7; 10 nucleotides match TRBD2. The germline V gene encodes CDR1 MDHEN and CDR2 SYDVKM. V lost 0 bases to trimming and J lost 5 bases; unmatched junction nucleotides: 4. The CDR3 spans 15 residues. The CDR3 here is CASSLWASGGNEQYF. As DNA, the CDR3 is TGTGCCAGCAGTTTATGGGCTAGCGGGGGAAACGAGCAGTACTTC.

The gene calls are TRBV12-5 and TRBJ2-6; 10 nucleotides agree with TRBD1. J was trimmed by 1 base and V by 5 bases; bases with no gene match: 14. Per the germline V gene, CDR1 is LGHNT and CDR2 is FRNRAP. The CDR3 is 20 residues long. The CDR3 bases are TGTGCTAGTGGTCCTAATCCCGGGACAGGGGCAAGGTCTGGGGCCAACGTCCTGACTTTC. This gives the protein CASGPNPGTGARSGANVLTF. The variable domain in full, with the rest retrieved from reference TRBV12-5 and TRBJ2-6, is DARVTQTPRHKVTEMGQEVTMRCQPILGHNTVFWYRQTMMQGLELLAYFRNRAPLDDSGMPKDRFSAEMPDATLATLKIQPSEPRDSAVYFCASGPNPGTGARSGANVLTFGAGSRLTVL.

This clonotype was observed a few times. The genes are TRBV12-3 or TRBV12-4 and TRBJ2-2; no clear D. CDR3 length equals 11 residues. The germline V and J ends were trimmed by 4 bases and 9 bases, with 6 bases remaining between them. The CDR3 reads CASSSRRELFF. The CDR3 nucleotides read TGTGCCAGCAGTTCCCGTCGGGAGCTGTTTTTT.

This clonotype was picked up a small number of times. The chain joins TRBV20-1 to TRBJ2-3; TRBD2 agrees at 7 bases. The CDR3 contains 15 residues. Looked up from germline, CDR1 is DFQATT and CDR2 is SNEGSKA (reference sequence). V lost 1 base and J lost 4; bases outside the gene matches: 8. Here the CDR3 reads CSARVEGLLSDTQYF. The CDR3 coding sequence is TGCAGTGCTAGAGTAGAGGGACTACTCTCAGATACGCAGTATTTT.